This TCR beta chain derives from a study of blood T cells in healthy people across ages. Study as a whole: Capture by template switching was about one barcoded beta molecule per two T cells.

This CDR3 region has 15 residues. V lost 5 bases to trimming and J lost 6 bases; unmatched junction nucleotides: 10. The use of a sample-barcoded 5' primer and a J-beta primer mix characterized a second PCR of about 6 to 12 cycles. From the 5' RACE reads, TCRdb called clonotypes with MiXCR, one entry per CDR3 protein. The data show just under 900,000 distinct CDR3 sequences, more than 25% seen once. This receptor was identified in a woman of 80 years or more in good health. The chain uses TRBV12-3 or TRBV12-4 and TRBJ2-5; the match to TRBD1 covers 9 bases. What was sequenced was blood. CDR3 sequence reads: CASSTGQGLVQTQYF. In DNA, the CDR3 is TGTGCCAGCAGTACGGGACAGGGTCTTGTCCAGACCCAGTACTTC.